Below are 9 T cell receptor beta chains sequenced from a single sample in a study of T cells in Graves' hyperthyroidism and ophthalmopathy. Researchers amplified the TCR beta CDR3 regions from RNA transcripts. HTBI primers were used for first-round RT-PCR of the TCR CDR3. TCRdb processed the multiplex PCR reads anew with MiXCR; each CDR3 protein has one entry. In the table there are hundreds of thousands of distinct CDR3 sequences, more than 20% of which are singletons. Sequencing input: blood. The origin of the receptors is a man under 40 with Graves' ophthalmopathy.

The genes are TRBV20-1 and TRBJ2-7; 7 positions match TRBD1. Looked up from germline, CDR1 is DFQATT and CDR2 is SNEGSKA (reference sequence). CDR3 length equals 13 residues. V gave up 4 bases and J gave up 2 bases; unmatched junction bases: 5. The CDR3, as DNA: TGCAGTGCTATTTACAGGGGCGCCTACGAGCAGTACTTC. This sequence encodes CSAIYRGAYEQYF.

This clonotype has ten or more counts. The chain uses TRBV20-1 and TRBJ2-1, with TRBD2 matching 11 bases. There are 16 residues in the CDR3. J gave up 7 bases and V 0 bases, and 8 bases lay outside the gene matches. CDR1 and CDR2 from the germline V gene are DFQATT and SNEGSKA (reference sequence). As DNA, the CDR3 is TGCAGTGCTAGAGATCTCCGACTAGCGGGGATAAATGAGCAGTTCTTC. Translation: CSARDLRLAGINEQFF.

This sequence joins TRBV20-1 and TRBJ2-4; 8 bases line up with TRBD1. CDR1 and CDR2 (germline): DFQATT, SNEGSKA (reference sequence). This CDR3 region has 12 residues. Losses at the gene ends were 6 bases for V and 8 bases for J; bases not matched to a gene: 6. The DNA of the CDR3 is TGCAGTGCACAGGGACAGGAGGACATTCAGTACTTC. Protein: CSAQGQEDIQYF.

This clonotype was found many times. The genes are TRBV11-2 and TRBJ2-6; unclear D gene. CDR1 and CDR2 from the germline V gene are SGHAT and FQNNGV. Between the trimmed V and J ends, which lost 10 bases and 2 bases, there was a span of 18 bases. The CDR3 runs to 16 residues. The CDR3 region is CATPLWAWTGANVLTF. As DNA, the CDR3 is TGTGCCACCCCACTTTGGGCTTGGACTGGGGCCAACGTCCTGACTTTC.

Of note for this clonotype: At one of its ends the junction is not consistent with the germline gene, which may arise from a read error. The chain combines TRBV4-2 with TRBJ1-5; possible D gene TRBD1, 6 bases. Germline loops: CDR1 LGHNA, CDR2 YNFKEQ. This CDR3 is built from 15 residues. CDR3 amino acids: CASSKEGGSNQPQHF. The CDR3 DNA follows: TGTGCCAGCAGCAAAGAAGGGGGTAGCAATCAGCCCCAGCATTTT.

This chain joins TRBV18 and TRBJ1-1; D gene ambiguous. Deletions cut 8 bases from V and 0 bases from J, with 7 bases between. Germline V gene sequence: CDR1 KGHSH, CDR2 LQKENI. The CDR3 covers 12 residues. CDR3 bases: TGTGCCAGCCTACAGCTGAACACTGAAGCTTTCTTT. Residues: CASLQLNTEAFF.

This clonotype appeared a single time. This CDR3 reads CASSQGFGAGLDQYF. The CDR3 DNA reads TGTGCCAGCAGCCAAGGATTTGGGGCAGGGTTAGATCAGTACTTC. V usage is TRBV11-2 and J usage is TRBJ2-7; D might be TRBD1 (5 bases). V was trimmed by 5 bases and J by 10 bases, leaving 24 bases between them. Per the germline V gene, CDR1 is SGHAT and CDR2 is FQNNGV. CDR3 size: 15 residues. The variable domain in full, with the rest retrieved from reference TRBV11-2 and TRBJ2-7, is EAGVAQSPRYKIIEKRQSVAFWCNPISGHATLYWYQQILGQGPKLLIQFQNNGVVDDSQLPKDRFSAERLKGVDSTLKIQPAKLEDSAVYLCASSQGFGAGLDQYFGPGTRLTVT.

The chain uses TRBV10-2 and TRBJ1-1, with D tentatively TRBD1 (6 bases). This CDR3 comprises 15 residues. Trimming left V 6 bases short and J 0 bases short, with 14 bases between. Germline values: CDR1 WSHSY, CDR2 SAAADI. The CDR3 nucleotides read TGCGCCAGCAGGCCCAGGGGATATATGAACACTGAAGCTTTCTTT. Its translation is CASRPRGYMNTEAFF.

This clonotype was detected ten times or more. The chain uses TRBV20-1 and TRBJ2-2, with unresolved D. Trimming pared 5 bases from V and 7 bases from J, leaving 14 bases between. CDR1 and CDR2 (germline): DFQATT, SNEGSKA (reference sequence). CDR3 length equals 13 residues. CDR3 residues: CSAYPYGVGELFF. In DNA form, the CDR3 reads TGCAGTGCTTACCCCTATGGGGTCGGGGAGCTGTTTTTT.